This T cell receptor (beta chain) was captured in a study of control samples from healthy donors and cancer patients (dated by TCRdb to the early 2020s). Libraries were made using the immunoSEQ multiplex PCR assay. In its TCRdb copy, this immuneACCESS table keeps in-frame sequences only and misses some clones. Where compared with another copy, unresolved V genes explain less than half of these, and the others have no known cause. This sample gives some 130,000 clones in total; 90% of them show up just once. About 2.5% of the sample is taken by the ten largest. Counted from cysteine to phenylalanine, this CDR3 has 14 amino acids. Only the CDR3 region is kept as DNA, spanning 42 bases read in frame from base 1. Trimming takes 0 bases from V and 8 bases from J, and the germline ends sit 11 bases apart. CDR1 and CDR2 are read off the germline V gene as MNHEY and SVGAGI. About this clone itself: The antigen it recognizes is unknown. There are no base qualities to consult, and no much larger clone falls within one base.

The sample taken for sequencing was blood. The receptor was isolated from a man between 35 and 55 years old in good health. The chain is encoded by TRBV6-5 joined to TRBJ2-1, with no D gene named confidently. The DNA sequence is as follows: TGTGCCAGCAGTTACTCGAACTCCCTGGATGAGCAGTTCTTC. Translated, this gives CASSYSNSLDEQFF.